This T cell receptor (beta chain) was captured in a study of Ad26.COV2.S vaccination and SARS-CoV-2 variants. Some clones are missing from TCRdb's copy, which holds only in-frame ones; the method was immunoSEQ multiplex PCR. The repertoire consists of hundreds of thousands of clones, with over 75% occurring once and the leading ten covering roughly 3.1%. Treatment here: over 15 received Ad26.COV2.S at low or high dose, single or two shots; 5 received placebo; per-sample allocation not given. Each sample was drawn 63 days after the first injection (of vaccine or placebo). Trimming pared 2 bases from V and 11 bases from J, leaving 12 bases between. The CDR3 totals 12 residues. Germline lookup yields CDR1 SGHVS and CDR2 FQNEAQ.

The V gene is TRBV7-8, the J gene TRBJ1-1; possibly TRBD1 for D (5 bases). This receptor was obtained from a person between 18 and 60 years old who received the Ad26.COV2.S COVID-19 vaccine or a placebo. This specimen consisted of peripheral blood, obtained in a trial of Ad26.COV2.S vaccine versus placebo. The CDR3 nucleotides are TGTGCCAGCAGCTTAACGGGGGGAGAGGCTTTCTTT. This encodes CASSLTGGEAFF.